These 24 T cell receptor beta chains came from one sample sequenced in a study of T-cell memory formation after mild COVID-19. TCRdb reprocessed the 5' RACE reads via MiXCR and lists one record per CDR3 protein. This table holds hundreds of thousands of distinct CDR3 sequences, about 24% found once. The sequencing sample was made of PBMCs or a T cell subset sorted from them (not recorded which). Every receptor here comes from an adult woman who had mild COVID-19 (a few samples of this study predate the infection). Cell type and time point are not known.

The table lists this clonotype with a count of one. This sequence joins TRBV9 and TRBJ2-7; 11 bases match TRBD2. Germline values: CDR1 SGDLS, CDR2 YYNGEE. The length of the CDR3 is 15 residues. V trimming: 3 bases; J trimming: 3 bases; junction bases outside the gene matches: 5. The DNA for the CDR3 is TGTGCCAGCAGCGCTAGCGGGGGGATTCACTACGAGCAGTACTTC. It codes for CASSASGGIHYEQYF.

The CDR3 sequence is CASRRGWSNQPQHF. The CDR3 DNA reads as TGTGCCAGTAGGAGGGGGTGGAGCAATCAGCCCCAGCATTTT. V usage is TRBV19 and J usage is TRBJ1-5; D is possibly TRBD1 (6 bases). Germline CDR1 reads LNHDA; CDR2 reads SQIVND (reference sequence). V dropped 6 bases and J dropped 1 base, with 10 bases sitting between them. This CDR3 is built from 14 residues. The variable domain in full, completed from reference TRBV19 and TRBJ1-5, reads DGGITQSPKYLFRKEGQNVTLSCEQNLNHDAMYWYRQDPGQGLRLIYYSQIVNDFQKGDIAEGYSVSREKKESFPLTVTSAQKNPTAFYLCASRRGWSNQPQHFGDGTRLSIL.

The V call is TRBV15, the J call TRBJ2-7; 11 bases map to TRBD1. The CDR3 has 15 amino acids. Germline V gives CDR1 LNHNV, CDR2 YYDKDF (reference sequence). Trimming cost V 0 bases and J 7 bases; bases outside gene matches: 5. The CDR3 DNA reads TGTGCCACCAGCAGAGACGGACAGGGGGCAGATGAGCAGTACTTC. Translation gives CATSRDGQGADEQYF.

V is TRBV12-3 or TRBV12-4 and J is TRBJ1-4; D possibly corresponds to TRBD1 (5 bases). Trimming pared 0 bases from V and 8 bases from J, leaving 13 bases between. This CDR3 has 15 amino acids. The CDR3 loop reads CASSLAPGTTEKLFF. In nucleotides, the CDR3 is TGTGCCAGCAGTTTAGCGCCAGGGACGACCGAAAAACTGTTTTTT.

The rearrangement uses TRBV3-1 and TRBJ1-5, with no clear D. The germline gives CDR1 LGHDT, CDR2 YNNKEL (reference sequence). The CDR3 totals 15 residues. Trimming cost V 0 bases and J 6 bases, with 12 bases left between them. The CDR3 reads CASSQDLEWGQPQHF. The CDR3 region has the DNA TGTGCCAGCAGCCAAGACTTAGAATGGGGTCAGCCCCAGCATTTT.

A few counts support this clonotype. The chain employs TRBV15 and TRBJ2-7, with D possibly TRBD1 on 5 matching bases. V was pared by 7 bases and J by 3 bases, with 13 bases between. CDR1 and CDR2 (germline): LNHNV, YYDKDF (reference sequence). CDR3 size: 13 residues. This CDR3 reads CATTPTALYEQYF. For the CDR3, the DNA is TGTGCCACCACCCCGACAGCGCTCTACGAGCAGTACTTC.

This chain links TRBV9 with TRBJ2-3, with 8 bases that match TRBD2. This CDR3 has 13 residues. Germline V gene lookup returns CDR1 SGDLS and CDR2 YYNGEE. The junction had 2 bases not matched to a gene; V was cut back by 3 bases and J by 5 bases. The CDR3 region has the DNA TGTGCCAGCAGCGCCGGGGGGGAAGATACGCAGTATTTT. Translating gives CASSAGGEDTQYF.

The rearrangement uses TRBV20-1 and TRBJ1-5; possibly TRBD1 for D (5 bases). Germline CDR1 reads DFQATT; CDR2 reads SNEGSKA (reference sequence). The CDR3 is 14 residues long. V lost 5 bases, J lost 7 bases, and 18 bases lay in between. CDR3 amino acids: CSALQTRGSQPQHF. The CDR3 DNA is TGCAGTGCTCTTCAGACCCGGGGCAGCCAGCCCCAGCATTTT.

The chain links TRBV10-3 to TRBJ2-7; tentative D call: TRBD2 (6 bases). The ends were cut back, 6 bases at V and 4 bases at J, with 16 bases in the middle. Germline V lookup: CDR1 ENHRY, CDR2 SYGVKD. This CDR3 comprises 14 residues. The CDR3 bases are TGTGCCATCAGCCTTACGGGAGTTGGGTACGAGCAGTACTTC. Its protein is CAISLTGVGYEQYF.

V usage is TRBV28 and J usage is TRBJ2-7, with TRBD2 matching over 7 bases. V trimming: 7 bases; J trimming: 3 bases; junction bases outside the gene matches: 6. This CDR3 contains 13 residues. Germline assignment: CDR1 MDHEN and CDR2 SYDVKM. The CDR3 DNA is TGTGCCAGCAATGATATAGCGGGCTACGAGCAGTACTTC. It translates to CASNDIAGYEQYF.

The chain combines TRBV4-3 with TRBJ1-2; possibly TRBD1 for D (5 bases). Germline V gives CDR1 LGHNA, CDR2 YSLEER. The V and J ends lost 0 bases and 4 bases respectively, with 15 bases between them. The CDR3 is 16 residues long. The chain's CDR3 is CASSQEEGIGAYGYTF. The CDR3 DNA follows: TGCGCCAGCAGCCAAGAGGAGGGCATCGGGGCCTATGGCTACACCTTC.

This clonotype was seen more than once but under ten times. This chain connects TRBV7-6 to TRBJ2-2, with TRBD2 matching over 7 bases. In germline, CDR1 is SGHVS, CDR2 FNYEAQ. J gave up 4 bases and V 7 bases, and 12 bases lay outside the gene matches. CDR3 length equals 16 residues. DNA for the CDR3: TGTGCCAGCATGGACGGGGGAGGGCCCGCCACCGGGGAGCTGTTTTTT. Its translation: CASMDGGGPATGELFF.

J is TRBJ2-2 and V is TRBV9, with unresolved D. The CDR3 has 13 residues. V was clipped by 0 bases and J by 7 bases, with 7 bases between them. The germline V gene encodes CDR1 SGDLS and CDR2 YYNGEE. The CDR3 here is CASSVGVGGELFF. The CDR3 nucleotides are TGTGCCAGCAGCGTAGGGGTTGGCGGGGAGCTGTTTTTT.

The CDR3 loop reads CASSREGSHNEQFF. The CDR3 DNA reads TGTGCCAGCAGCAGAGAAGGTTCGCACAATGAGCAGTTCTTC. The chain uses TRBV7-8 and TRBJ2-1, with no clear D. V dropped 5 bases and J dropped 5 bases, with 13 bases sitting between them. The CDR3 sequence is 14 residues long. CDR1 is SGHVS, CDR2 FQNEAQ, per germline.

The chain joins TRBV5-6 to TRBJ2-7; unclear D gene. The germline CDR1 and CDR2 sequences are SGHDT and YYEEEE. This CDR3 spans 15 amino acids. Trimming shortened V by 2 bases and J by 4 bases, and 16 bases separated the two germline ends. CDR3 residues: CASSFRSELSYEQYF. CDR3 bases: TGTGCCAGCAGCTTTCGTTCGGAGCTCTCATACGAGCAGTACTTC.

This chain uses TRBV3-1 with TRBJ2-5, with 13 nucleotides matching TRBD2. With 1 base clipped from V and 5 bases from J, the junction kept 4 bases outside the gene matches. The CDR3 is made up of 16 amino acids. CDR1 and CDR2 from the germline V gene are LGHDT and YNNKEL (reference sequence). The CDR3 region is CASSQGGLAGWETQYF. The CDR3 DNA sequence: TGTGCCAGCAGCCAAGGGGGACTAGCGGGATGGGAGACCCAGTACTTC.

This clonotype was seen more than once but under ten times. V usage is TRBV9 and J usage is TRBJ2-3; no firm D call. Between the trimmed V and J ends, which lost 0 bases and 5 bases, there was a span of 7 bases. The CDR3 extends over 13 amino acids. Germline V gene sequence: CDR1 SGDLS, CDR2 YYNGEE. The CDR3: CASSVANGDTQYF. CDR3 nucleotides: TGTGCCAGCAGCGTAGCGAACGGAGATACGCAGTATTTT.

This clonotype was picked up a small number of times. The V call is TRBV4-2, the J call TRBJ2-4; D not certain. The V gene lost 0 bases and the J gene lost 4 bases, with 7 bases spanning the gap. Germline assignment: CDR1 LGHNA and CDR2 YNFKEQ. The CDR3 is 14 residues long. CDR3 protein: CASSQDLTKNIQYF. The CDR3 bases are TGTGCCAGCAGCCAAGATTTGACGAAAAACATTCAGTACTTC.

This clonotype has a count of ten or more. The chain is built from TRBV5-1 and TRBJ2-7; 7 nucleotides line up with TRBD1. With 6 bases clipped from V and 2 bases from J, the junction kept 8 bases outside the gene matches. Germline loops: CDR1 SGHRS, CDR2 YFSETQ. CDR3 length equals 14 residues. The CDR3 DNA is TGCGCCAGCACCCCCGGGACAGCGACCTACGAGCAGTACTTC. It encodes CASTPGTATYEQYF.

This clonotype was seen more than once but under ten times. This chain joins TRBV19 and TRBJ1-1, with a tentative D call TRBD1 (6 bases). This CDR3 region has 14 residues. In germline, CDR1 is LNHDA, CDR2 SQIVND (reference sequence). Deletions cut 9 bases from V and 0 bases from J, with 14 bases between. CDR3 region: CASMTDRMNTEAFF. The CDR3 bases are TGTGCCAGCATGACTGACAGGATGAACACTGAAGCTTTCTTT.

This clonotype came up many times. The CDR3 region has the DNA TGTGCCAGCAGCCTAGGGACAGGGGTCTACGAGCAGTACTTC. It translates to CASSLGTGVYEQYF. J is TRBJ2-7 and V is TRBV5-6, with 10 bases identical to TRBD1. CDR1 SGHDT and CDR2 YYEEEE come from the germline V gene. The CDR3 is 14 amino acids. Unmatched junction bases numbered 4, after V lost 4 bases and J lost 3 bases.

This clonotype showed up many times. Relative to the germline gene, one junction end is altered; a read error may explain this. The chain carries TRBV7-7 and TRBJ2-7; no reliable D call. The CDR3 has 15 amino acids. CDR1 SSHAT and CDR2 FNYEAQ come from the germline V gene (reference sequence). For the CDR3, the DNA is TGTGCTAGCAGCTTAGCCGACTCCGGCTCCTACGAGCAGTACTTC. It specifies CASSLADSGSYEQYF.

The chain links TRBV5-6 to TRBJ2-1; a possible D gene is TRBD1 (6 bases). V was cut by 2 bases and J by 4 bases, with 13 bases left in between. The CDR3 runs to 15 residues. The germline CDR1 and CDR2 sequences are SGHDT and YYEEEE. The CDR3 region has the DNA TGTGCCAGCAGCTTTGCCGGGACACCATACAATGAGCAGTTCTTC. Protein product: CASSFAGTPYNEQFF. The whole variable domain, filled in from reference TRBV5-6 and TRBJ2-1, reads DAGVTQSPTHLIKTRGQQVTLRCSPKSGHDTVSWYQQALGQGPQFIFQYYEEEERQRGNFPDRFSGHQFPNYSSELNVNALLLGDSALYLCASSFAGTPYNEQFFGPGTRLTVL.

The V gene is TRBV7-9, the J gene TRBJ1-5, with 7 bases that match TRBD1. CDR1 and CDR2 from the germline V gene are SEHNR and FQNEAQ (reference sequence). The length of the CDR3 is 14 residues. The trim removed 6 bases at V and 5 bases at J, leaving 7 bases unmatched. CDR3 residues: CASRMTGKDQPQHF. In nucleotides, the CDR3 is TGTGCCAGCAGAATGACAGGGAAAGATCAGCCCCAGCATTTT.